A selection of T cell receptor beta chains follows, all from one sample in a study of blood T cells in healthy people across ages. TCRdb re-analysed the 5' RACE reads in MiXCR, keeping a single row per CDR3 protein. There are approximately 1.5 million distinct CDR3 sequences in the sample; about 31% occur only once, and 11% lies in the top ten. The sample comprised blood. Source of these receptors: a woman aged 25 to 45 in good health. CDR3s include the opening cysteine and the closing phenylalanine or tryptophan. The D gene is left open where the match is weak. Size values are once, few and many counts, or a class for expanded clones, and some rows have none.

clone_size: many
d_call: NA
v_call: TRBV7-2
j_call: TRBJ1-4
cdr3_aa: CASSLVQGSEKLFF
cdr3_nt: TGTGCCAGCAGCTTAGTACAGGGTAGTGAAAAACTGTTTTTT

clone_size: once
d_call: TRBD1
v_call: TRBV6-2/TRBV6-3
j_call: TRBJ2-5
cdr3_aa: CASSTGGKETQYF
cdr3_nt: TGTGCCAGCAGTACAGGGGGCAAAGAGACCCAGTACTTC

clone_size: NA
d_call: TRBD2
v_call: TRBV12-3/TRBV12-4
j_call: TRBJ2-4
cdr3_aa: CASSSEKREGLPKNIQYF
cdr3_nt: TGTGCCAGCAGTTCTGAGAAGCGGGAGGGCCTACCCAAAAACATTCAGTACTTC

clone_size: few
d_call: TRBD1
v_call: TRBV5-1
j_call: TRBJ1-2
cdr3_aa: CASSGTGTGGTGGYTF
cdr3_nt: TGCGCCAGCAGCGGTACCGGGACAGGAGGGACAGGCGGCTACACCTTC

clone_size: few
d_call: NA
v_call: TRBV24-1
j_call: TRBJ2-7
cdr3_aa: CATPVTGDEQYF
cdr3_nt: TGTGCCACCCCCGTTACGGGGGACGAGCAGTACTTC

clone_size: NA
d_call: NA
v_call: TRBV28
j_call: TRBJ1-5
cdr3_aa: CASCLNSHQPLHF
cdr3_nt: TGTGCCAGCTGCCTGAACAGCCATCAGCCCCTGCATTTT

clone_size: many
d_call: NA
v_call: TRBV4-1
j_call: TRBJ1-2
cdr3_aa: CASSQDYAGPLDGYTF
cdr3_nt: TGCGCCAGCAGCCAAGATTATGCTGGGCCCCTTGATGGCTACACCTTC

clone_size: few
d_call: NA
v_call: TRBV12-3/TRBV12-4
j_call: TRBJ1-6
cdr3_aa: CASSFGRVNSPLHF
cdr3_nt: TGTGCCAGCAGTTTTGGCAGGGTTAACTCACCCCTCCACTTT

clone_size: few
d_call: NA
v_call: TRBV20-1
j_call: TRBJ2-3
cdr3_aa: CSKTSETTDTQYF
cdr3_nt: TGCAGTAAGACTAGTGAGACCACAGATACGCAGTATTTT

clone_size: NA
d_call: NA
v_call: TRBV7-2
j_call: TRBJ2-7
cdr3_aa: CASSRAGANYEQYF
cdr3_nt: TGTGCCAGCAGCCGCGCGGGGGCAAACTACGAGCAGTACTTC

clone_size: many
d_call: NA
v_call: TRBV28
j_call: TRBJ1-2
cdr3_aa: CASSPRTFYGYTF
cdr3_nt: TGTGCCAGCAGTCCACGGACATTCTATGGCTACACCTTC

clone_size: NA
d_call: TRBD2
v_call: TRBV20-1
j_call: TRBJ2-7
cdr3_aa: CSARSYSGSKNEQYF
cdr3_nt: TGCAGTGCTAGATCCTATAGCGGGAGTAAGAACGAGCAGTACTTC

clone_size: NA
d_call: TRBD2
v_call: TRBV5-1
j_call: TRBJ2-7
cdr3_aa: CANSPGVAGGLYEQYF
cdr3_nt: TGCGCCAACAGCCCGGGGGTAGCGGGGGGCCTCTACGAGCAGTACTTC

clone_size: few
d_call: NA
v_call: TRBV15
j_call: TRBJ1-6
cdr3_aa: CATSRADSPLHF
cdr3_nt: TGTGCCACCAGCAGGGCGGATTCACCCCTCCACTTT

clone_size: many
d_call: TRBD1
v_call: TRBV29-1
j_call: TRBJ2-7
cdr3_aa: CSVGTGASFEQYF
cdr3_nt: TGCAGCGTTGGGACAGGGGCCTCCTTCGAGCAGTACTTC

clone_size: NA
d_call: NA
v_call: TRBV4-1
j_call: TRBJ1-4
cdr3_aa: CASSQASSFGRSEKLFF
cdr3_nt: TGCGCCAGCAGCCAAGCATCAAGTTTTGGAAGGAGTGAAAAACTGTTTTTT

clone_size: NA
d_call: TRBD1
v_call: TRBV20-1
j_call: TRBJ1-2
cdr3_aa: CSAKGQGASGYTF
cdr3_nt: TGCAGTGCTAAGGGACAGGGGGCATCTGGCTACACCTTC

clone_size: NA
d_call: TRBD2
v_call: TRBV6-2/TRBV6-3
j_call: TRBJ2-7
cdr3_aa: CASYNYPGGPPYEQYF
cdr3_nt: TGTGCCAGTTATAATTACCCGGGAGGGCCCCCCTACGAGCAGTACTTC

clone_size: many
d_call: TRBD2
v_call: TRBV3-1
j_call: TRBJ2-7
cdr3_aa: CASSQVQTSGDHYEQYF
cdr3_nt: TGTGCCAGCAGCCAGGTCCAGACTAGCGGTGATCACTACGAGCAGTACTTC

clone_size: NA
d_call: NA
v_call: TRBV5-1
j_call: TRBJ1-1
cdr3_aa: CASSLETGFAEAFF
cdr3_nt: TGCGCCAGCAGCTTGGAGACAGGCTTCGCTGAAGCTTTCTTT

clone_size: few
d_call: NA
v_call: TRBV21-1
j_call: TRBJ2-7
cdr3_aa: CASSKPGQGSHEQYF
cdr3_nt: TGTGCCAGCAGCAAACCGGGACAGGGGTCCCACGAGCAGTACTTC

clone_size: few
d_call: NA
v_call: TRBV20-1
j_call: TRBJ2-1
cdr3_aa: CSASPRLFSYNEQFF
cdr3_nt: TGCAGTGCTAGCCCCCGATTATTCTCCTACAATGAGCAGTTCTTC

clone_size: NA
d_call: TRBD2
v_call: TRBV7-9
j_call: TRBJ2-5
cdr3_aa: CASSSPGTSGGPGTQYF
cdr3_nt: TGTGCCAGCAGCTCTCCTGGGACTAGCGGGGGGCCGGGGACCCAGTACTTC

clone_size: few
d_call: NA
v_call: TRBV4-1
j_call: TRBJ2-7
cdr3_aa: CASSQETGQRSYEQYF
cdr3_nt: TGCGCCAGCAGCCAAGAAACAGGACAGAGGTCCTACGAGCAGTACTTC

clone_size: NA
d_call: NA
v_call: TRBV3-1
j_call: TRBJ2-5
cdr3_aa: CASSPTTLGGGETQYF
cdr3_nt: TGTGCCAGCAGCCCCACAACCTTAGGGGGGGGAGAGACCCAGTACTTC

clone_size: NA
d_call: NA
v_call: TRBV28
j_call: TRBJ2-7
cdr3_aa: CASSSMSEQYF
cdr3_nt: TGTGCCAGCAGTTCCATGTCGGAGCAGTACTTC

clone_size: NA
d_call: NA
v_call: TRBV18
j_call: TRBJ2-7
cdr3_aa: CASSRSGRLSYEQYF
cdr3_nt: TGTGCCAGCTCACGGTCGGGACGGCTCTCCTACGAGCAGTACTTC

clone_size: NA
d_call: NA
v_call: TRBV20-1
j_call: TRBJ1-1
cdr3_aa: CSARVWRENTEAFF
cdr3_nt: TGCAGTGCTAGAGTCTGGCGGGAGAACACTGAAGCTTTCTTT

clone_size: few
d_call: TRBD2
v_call: TRBV11-2
j_call: TRBJ2-1
cdr3_aa: CASSPRLAGNEQFF
cdr3_nt: TGTGCCAGCAGCCCCAGACTAGCTGGGAATGAGCAGTTCTTC

clone_size: NA
d_call: TRBD1
v_call: TRBV7-2
j_call: TRBJ2-7
cdr3_aa: CASLAQPGQTIYEQYF
cdr3_nt: TGTGCCAGTCTCGCTCAACCGGGACAGACCATCTACGAGCAGTACTTC

clone_size: few
d_call: TRBD2
v_call: TRBV7-8
j_call: TRBJ2-1
cdr3_aa: CASSLGTGLAANEQFF
cdr3_nt: TGTGCCAGCAGCTTAGGGACCGGACTAGCGGCCAATGAGCAGTTCTTC

clone_size: few
d_call: TRBD2
v_call: TRBV27
j_call: TRBJ2-1
cdr3_aa: CASSLSGTEQFF
cdr3_nt: TGTGCCAGCAGTTTGAGCGGGACTGAGCAGTTCTTC

clone_size: NA
d_call: NA
v_call: TRBV28
j_call: TRBJ1-5
cdr3_aa: CASRQGLSQPQHF
cdr3_nt: TGTGCCAGCAGACAGGGTCTGAGTCAGCCCCAGCATTTT

clone_size: NA
d_call: NA
v_call: TRBV7-2
j_call: TRBJ2-5
cdr3_aa: CASSLTSKQETQYF
cdr3_nt: TGTGCCAGCAGCCTGACGTCTAAGCAAGAGACCCAGTACTTC

clone_size: NA
d_call: NA
v_call: TRBV30
j_call: TRBJ2-7
cdr3_aa: CAWSASTAPYEQYF
cdr3_nt: TGTGCCTGGAGTGCTTCTACAGCCCCGTACGAGCAGTACTTC

clone_size: few
d_call: NA
v_call: TRBV7-6
j_call: TRBJ2-5
cdr3_aa: CASSFASQETQYF
cdr3_nt: TGTGCCAGCAGCTTTGCCTCACAAGAGACCCAGTACTTC

clone_size: NA
d_call: NA
v_call: TRBV3-1
j_call: TRBJ2-7
cdr3_aa: CASSQAFSPYEQYF
cdr3_nt: TGTGCCAGCAGCCAAGCATTCAGCCCCTACGAGCAGTACTTC

clone_size: NA
d_call: TRBD2
v_call: TRBV29-1
j_call: TRBJ2-5
cdr3_aa: CSGSLAGVETQYF
cdr3_nt: TGCAGCGGTAGTCTAGCGGGAGTAGAGACCCAGTACTTC

clone_size: few
d_call: NA
v_call: TRBV6-6
j_call: TRBJ2-1
cdr3_aa: CASSDVGGQDEQFF
cdr3_nt: TGTGCCAGCAGTGACGTCGGGGGGCAGGATGAGCAGTTCTTC

clone_size: few
d_call: NA
v_call: TRBV29-1
j_call: TRBJ2-3
cdr3_aa: CSGAGQTDTQYF
cdr3_nt: TGCAGCGGTGCGGGGCAAACAGATACGCAGTATTTT

clone_size: NA
d_call: TRBD2
v_call: TRBV6-2/TRBV6-3
j_call: TRBJ2-5
cdr3_aa: CASSHLSGEGTQYF
cdr3_nt: TGTGCCAGCAGTCACCTTAGCGGGGAGGGAACCCAGTACTTC

clone_size: NA
d_call: NA
v_call: TRBV7-6
j_call: TRBJ1-6
cdr3_aa: CASSFSRGFNSPLHF
cdr3_nt: TGTGCCAGCAGCTTCAGCAGGGGTTTCAATTCACCCCTCCACTTT

clone_size: few
d_call: NA
v_call: TRBV15
j_call: TRBJ2-2
cdr3_aa: CATRPLRDTGELFF
cdr3_nt: TGTGCCACCAGACCTCTGCGGGACACCGGGGAGCTGTTTTTT

clone_size: NA
d_call: NA
v_call: TRBV4-1
j_call: TRBJ1-1
cdr3_aa: CASSQVLAGDVLTEAFF
cdr3_nt: TGCGCCAGCAGCCAAGTGTTGGCAGGGGATGTGTTAACTGAAGCTTTCTTT

clone_size: once
d_call: NA
v_call: TRBV2
j_call: TRBJ2-7
cdr3_aa: CASSVTGIGEQYF
cdr3_nt: TGTGCCAGCAGTGTGACAGGTATCGGCGAGCAGTACTTC

clone_size: few
d_call: TRBD2
v_call: TRBV18
j_call: TRBJ2-1
cdr3_aa: CASSPQIAGESYNEQFF
cdr3_nt: TGTGCCAGCTCACCACAGATAGCGGGGGAGTCCTACAATGAGCAGTTCTTC

clone_size: many
d_call: TRBD2
v_call: TRBV29-1
j_call: TRBJ2-7
cdr3_aa: CSAMTSGSLYEQYF
cdr3_nt: TGCAGCGCCATGACTAGCGGGAGTTTGTACGAGCAGTACTTC

clone_size: NA
d_call: TRBD1
v_call: TRBV20-1
j_call: TRBJ2-3
cdr3_aa: CSARNDRGRGDAQYF
cdr3_nt: TGCAGTGCTAGAAATGACAGGGGGCGAGGAGATGCGCAGTATTTT

clone_size: NA
d_call: NA
v_call: TRBV20-1
j_call: TRBJ1-2
cdr3_aa: CSARDVNYGHTF
cdr3_nt: TGCAGTGCTAGAGATGTTAACTATGGCCACACCTTC

clone_size: NA
d_call: NA
v_call: TRBV19
j_call: TRBJ1-5
cdr3_aa: CAVSKSHTLSNQPQHF
cdr3_nt: TGTGCCGTTTCGAAATCCCATACGCTTAGCAATCAGCCCCAGCATTTT

clone_size: NA
d_call: NA
v_call: TRBV7-2
j_call: TRBJ2-3
cdr3_aa: CASSLGLDVSTDTQYF
cdr3_nt: TGTGCCAGCAGCTTAGGACTAGACGTGAGCACAGATACGCAGTATTTT

clone_size: NA
d_call: TRBD1
v_call: TRBV11-2
j_call: TRBJ2-7
cdr3_aa: CASSPGQGGFEQYF
cdr3_nt: TGTGCCAGCAGCCCTGGACAGGGGGGCTTCGAGCAGTACTTC

clone_size: NA
d_call: TRBD1
v_call: TRBV30
j_call: TRBJ1-5
cdr3_aa: CAWSVGQGDQPQHF
cdr3_nt: TGTGCCTGGAGTGTAGGGCAGGGGGACCAGCCCCAGCATTTT

clone_size: NA
d_call: NA
v_call: TRBV7-3
j_call: TRBJ2-1
cdr3_aa: CASSALVEDGQFF
cdr3_nt: TGTGCCAGCAGCGCCCTTGTGGAGGATGGGCAGTTCTTC

clone_size: many
d_call: NA
v_call: TRBV12-3/TRBV12-4
j_call: TRBJ2-2
cdr3_aa: CASSLDSLNTGELFF
cdr3_nt: TGTGCCAGCAGTTTAGACTCATTGAACACCGGGGAGCTGTTTTTT